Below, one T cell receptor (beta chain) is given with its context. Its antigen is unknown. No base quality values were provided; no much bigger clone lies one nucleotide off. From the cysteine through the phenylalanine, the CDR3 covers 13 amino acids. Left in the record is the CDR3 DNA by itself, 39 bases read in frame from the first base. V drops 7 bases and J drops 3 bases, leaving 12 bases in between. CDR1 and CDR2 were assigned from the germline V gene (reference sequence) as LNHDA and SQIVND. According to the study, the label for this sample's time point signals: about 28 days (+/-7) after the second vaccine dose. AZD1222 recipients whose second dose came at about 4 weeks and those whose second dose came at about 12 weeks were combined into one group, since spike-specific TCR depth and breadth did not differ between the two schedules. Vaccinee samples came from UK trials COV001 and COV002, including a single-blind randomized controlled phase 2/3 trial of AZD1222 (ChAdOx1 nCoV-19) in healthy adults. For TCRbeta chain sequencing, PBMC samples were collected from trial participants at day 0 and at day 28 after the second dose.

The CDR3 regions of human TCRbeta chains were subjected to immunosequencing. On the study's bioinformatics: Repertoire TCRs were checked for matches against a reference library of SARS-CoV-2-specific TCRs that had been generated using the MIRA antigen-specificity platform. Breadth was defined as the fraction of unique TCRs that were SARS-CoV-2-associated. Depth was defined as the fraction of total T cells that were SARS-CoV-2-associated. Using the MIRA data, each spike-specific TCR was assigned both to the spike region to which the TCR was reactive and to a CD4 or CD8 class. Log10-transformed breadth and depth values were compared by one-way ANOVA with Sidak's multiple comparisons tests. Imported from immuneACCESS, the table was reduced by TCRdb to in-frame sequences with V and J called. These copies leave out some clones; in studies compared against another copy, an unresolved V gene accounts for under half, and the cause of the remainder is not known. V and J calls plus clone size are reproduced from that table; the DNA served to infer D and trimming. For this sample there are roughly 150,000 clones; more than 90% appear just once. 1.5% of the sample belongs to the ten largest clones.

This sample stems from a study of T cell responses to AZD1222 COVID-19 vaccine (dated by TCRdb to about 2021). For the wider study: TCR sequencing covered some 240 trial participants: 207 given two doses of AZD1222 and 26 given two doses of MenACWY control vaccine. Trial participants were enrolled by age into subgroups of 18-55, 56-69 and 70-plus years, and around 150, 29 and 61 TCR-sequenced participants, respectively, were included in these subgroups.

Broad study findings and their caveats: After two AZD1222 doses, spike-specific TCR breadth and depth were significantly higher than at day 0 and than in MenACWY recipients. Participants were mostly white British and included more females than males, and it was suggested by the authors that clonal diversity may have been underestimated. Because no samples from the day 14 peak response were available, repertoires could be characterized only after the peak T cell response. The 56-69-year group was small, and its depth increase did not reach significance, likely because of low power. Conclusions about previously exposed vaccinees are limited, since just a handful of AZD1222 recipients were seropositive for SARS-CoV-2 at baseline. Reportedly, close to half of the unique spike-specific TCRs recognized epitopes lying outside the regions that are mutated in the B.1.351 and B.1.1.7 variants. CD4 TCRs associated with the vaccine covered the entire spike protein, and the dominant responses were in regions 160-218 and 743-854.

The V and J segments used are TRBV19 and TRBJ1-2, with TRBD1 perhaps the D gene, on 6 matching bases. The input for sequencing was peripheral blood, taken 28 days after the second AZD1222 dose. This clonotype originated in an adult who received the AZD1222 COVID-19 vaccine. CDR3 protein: CASTPTGYYGYTF. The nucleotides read TGTGCCAGTACCCCGACAGGATACTATGGCTACACCTTC.